This TCR beta chain was recovered during a study of Graves' ophthalmopathy and Graves' hyperthyroidism. Investigators amplified TCR beta CDR3 regions from RNA transcripts. Second-round multiplex PCR came after first-round RT-PCR with HTBI primers. MiXCR was run by TCRdb on the multiplex PCR reads, yielding one entry per CDR3 protein. Of 740,000 or so distinct CDR3 sequences in the sample, 40% are singletons; the top ten hold roughly 45%. Germline-derived CDR1 and CDR2 are DFQATT and SNEGSKA (reference sequence). The CDR3 length is 13 residues. Trimming shortened V by 1 base and J by 4 bases, and 10 bases separated the two germline ends. This clonotype showed up just a few times.

V and J are TRBV20-1 and TRBJ1-1; no clear D gene. Sequencing was done on a sample of peripheral blood. This receptor was obtained from an adult man with Graves' ophthalmopathy. CDR3: CSARGPSGTEAFF. Here the CDR3 DNA reads TGCAGTGCTAGAGGCCCCTCCGGCACTGAAGCTTTCTTT.